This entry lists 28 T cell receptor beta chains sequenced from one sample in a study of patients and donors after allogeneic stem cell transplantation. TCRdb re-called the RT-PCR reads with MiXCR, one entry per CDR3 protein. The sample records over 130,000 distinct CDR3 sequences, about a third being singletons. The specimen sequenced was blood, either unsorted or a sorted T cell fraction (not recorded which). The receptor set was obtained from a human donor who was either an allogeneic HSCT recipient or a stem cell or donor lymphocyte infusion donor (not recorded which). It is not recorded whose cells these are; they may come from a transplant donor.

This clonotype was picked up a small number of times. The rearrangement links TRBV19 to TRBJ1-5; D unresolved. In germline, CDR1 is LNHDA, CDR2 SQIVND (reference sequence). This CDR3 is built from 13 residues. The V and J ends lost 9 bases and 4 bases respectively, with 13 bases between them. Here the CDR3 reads CASQPERNQPQHF. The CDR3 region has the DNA TGTGCCAGCCAGCCTGAGCGGAATCAGCCCCAGCATTTT.

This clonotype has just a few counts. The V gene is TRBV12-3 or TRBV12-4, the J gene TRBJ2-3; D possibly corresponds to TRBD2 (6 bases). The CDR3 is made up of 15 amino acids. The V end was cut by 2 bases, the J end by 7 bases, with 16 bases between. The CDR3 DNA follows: TGTGCCAGCAGTTTAAGAGAACTAGCTTTGTATACGCAGTATTTT. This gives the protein CASSLRELALYTQYF.

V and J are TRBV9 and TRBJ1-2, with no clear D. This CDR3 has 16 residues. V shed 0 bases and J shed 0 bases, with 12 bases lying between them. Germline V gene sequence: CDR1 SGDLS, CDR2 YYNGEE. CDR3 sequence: CASSVARGTANYGYTF. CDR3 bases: TGTGCCAGCAGCGTAGCCCGGGGAACCGCTAACTATGGCTACACCTTC.

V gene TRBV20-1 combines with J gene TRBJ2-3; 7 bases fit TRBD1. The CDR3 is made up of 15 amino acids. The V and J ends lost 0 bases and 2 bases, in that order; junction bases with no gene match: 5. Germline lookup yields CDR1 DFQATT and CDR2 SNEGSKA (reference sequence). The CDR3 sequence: CSARDGTDYTDTQYF. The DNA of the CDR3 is TGCAGTGCTAGAGACGGGACAGACTACACAGATACGCAGTATTTT.

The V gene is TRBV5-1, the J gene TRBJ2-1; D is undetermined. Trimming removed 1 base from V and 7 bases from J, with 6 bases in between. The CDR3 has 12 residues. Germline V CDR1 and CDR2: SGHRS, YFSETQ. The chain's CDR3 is CASSLFKNEQFF. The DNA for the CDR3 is TGCGCCAGCAGCTTGTTCAAGAATGAGCAGTTCTTC.

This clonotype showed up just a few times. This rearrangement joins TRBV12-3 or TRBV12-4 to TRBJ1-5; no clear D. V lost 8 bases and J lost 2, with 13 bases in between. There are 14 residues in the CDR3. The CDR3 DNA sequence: TGTGCCAGCTCCCCGAGGGCCCGCAATCAGCCCCAGCATTTT. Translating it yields CASSPRARNQPQHF.

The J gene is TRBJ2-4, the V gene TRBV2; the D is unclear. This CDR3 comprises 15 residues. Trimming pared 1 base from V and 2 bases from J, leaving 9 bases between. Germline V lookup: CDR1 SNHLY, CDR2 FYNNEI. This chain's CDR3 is CASSEGLLTKNIQYF. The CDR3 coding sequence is TGTGCCAGCAGTGAAGGGCTTTTGACCAAAAACATTCAGTACTTC. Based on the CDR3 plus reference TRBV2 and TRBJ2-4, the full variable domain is EPEVTQTPSHQVTQMGQEVILRCVPISNHLYFYWYRQILGQKVEFLVSFYNNEISEKSEIFDDQFSVERPDGSNFTLKIRSTKLEDSAMYFCASSEGLLTKNIQYFGAGTRLSVL.

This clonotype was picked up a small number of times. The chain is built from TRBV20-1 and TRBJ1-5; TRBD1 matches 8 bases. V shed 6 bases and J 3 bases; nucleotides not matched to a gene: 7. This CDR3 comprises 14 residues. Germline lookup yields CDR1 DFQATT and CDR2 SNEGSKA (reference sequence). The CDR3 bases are TGCAGTGCACAGGGGGGGTTGGACAATCAGCCCCAGCATTTT. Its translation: CSAQGGLDNQPQHF.

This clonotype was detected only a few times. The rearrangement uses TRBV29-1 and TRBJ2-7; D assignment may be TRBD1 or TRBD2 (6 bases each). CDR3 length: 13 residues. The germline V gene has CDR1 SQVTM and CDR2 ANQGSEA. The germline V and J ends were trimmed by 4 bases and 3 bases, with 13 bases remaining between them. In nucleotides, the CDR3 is TGCAGCGTTGTACAGGGAGGTAGCTACGAGCAGTACTTC. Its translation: CSVVQGGSYEQYF.

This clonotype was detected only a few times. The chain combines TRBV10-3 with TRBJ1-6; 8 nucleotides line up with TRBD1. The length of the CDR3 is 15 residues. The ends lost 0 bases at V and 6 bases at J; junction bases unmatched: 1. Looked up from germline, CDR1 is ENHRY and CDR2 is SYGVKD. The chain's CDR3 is CAISESQGANSPLHF. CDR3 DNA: TGTGCCATCAGTGAGTCGCAGGGGGCTAATTCACCCCTCCACTTT.

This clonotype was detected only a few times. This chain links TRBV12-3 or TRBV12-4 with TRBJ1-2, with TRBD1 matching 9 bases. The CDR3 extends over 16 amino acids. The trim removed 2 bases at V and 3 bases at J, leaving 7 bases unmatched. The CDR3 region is CASSLTGTGSYYGYTF. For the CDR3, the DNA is TGTGCCAGCAGTTTAACCGGGACAGGGAGTTACTATGGCTACACCTTC.

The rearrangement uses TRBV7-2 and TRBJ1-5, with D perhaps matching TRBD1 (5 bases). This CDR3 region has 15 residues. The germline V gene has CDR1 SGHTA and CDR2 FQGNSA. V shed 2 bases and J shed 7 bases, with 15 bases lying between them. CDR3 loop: CASSLWTSILQPQHF. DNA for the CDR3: TGTGCCAGCAGCTTATGGACATCGATTTTACAGCCCCAGCATTTT.

CDR3 in DNA: TGTGCCAGCACTCCACAACCGGGACAGTTTAACTCACCCCTCCACTTT. Translation: CASTPQPGQFNSPLHF. V gene TRBV2 combines with J gene TRBJ1-6, with TRBD1 matching over 7 bases. Trimming removed 7 bases from V and 10 bases from J; junction bases left unmatched: 16. Germline values: CDR1 SNHLY, CDR2 FYNNEI. This CDR3 contains 16 residues.

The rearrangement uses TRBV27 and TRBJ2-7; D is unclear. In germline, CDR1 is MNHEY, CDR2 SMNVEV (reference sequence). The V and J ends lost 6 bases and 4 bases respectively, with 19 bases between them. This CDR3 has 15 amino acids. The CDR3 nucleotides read TGTGCCAGCAGCCCTGGGGTGGGCGGTATGTACGAGCAGTACGTC. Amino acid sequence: CASSPGVGGMYEQYV.

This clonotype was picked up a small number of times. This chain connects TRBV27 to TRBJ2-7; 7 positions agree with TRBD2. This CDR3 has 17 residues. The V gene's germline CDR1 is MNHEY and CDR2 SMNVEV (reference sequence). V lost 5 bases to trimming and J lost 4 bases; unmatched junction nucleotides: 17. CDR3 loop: CASSDPGYAGVLYEQYV. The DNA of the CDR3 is TGTGCCAGCAGTGACCCTGGTTATGCGGGGGTTCTGTACGAGCAGTACGTC.

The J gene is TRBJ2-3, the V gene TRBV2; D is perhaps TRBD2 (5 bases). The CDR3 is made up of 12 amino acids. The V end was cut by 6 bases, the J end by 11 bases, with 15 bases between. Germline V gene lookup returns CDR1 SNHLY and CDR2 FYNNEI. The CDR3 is CASSLDEGRQYF. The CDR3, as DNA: TGTGCCAGCAGCCTGGACGAGGGCCGGCAGTATTTT.

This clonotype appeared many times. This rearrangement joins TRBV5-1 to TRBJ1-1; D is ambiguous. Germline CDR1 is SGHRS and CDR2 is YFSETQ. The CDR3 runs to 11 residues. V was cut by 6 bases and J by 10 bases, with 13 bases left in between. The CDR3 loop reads CASNGEGRAFF. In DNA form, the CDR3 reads TGCGCCAGCAATGGAGAAGGTAGAGCTTTCTTT.

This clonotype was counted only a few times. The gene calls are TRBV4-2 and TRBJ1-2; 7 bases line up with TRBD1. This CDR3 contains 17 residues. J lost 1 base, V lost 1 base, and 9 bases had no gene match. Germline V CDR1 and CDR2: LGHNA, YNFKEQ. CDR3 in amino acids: CASSQGGDRAFNYGYTF. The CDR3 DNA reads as TGTGCCAGCAGCCAAGGCGGAGACAGGGCTTTTAACTATGGCTACACCTTC.

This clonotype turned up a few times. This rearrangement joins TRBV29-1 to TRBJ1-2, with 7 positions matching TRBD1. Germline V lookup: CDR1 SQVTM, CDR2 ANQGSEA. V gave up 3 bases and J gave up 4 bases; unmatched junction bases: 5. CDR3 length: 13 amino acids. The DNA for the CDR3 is TGCAGCGTTGAGGAACAGGGGTCCTATGGCTACACCTTC. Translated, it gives CSVEEQGSYGYTF. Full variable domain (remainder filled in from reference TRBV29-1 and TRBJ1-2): SAVISQKPSRDICQRGTSLTIQCQVDSQVTMMFWYRQQPGQSLTLIATANQGSEATYESGFVIDKFPISRPNLTFSTLTVSNMSPEDSSIYLCSVEEQGSYGYTFGSGTRLTVV.

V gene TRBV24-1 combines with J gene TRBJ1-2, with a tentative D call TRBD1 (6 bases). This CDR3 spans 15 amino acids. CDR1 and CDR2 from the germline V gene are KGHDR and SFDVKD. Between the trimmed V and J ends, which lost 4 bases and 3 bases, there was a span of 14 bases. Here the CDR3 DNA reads TGTGCCACCAGTGAGGACATAGGGGGATACTATGGCTACACCTTC. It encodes CATSEDIGGYYGYTF.

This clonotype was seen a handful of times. The CDR3 nucleotides read TGTGCCAGCATTGTAGGGGACACTGAAGCTTTCTTT. It is translated as CASIVGDTEAFF. The chain combines TRBV6-6 with TRBJ1-1; perhaps TRBD1 as D (5 bases). The CDR3 loop spans 12 amino acids. Germline lookup yields CDR1 MNHNY and CDR2 SVGAGI (reference sequence). V lost 7 bases and J 3 bases, leaving 9 bases between the germline ends.

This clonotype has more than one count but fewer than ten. Here the CDR3 DNA reads TGTGCCAGCAGGGGGACGCGTAATGAAAAACTGTTTTTT. Protein sequence: CASRGTRNEKLFF. The rearrangement joins TRBV2 to TRBJ1-4, with D perhaps TRBD1 (5 bases). Trimming cost V 6 bases and J 4 bases, with 9 bases left between them. This CDR3 comprises 13 residues. Germline V CDR1 and CDR2: SNHLY, FYNNEI.

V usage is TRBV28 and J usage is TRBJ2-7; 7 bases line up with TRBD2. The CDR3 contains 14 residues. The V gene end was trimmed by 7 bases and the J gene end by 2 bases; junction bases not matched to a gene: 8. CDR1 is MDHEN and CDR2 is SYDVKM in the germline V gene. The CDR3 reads CASTRGDGPYEQYV. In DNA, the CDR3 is TGTGCCAGCACCCGGGGGGATGGACCCTACGAGCAGTACGTC.

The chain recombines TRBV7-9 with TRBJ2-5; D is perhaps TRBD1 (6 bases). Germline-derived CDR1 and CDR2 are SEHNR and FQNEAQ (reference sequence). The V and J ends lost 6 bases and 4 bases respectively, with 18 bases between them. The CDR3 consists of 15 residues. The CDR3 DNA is TGTGCCAGCAGGTCCTTTGACAGGCTGGGAGAGACCCAGTACTTC. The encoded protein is CASRSFDRLGETQYF.

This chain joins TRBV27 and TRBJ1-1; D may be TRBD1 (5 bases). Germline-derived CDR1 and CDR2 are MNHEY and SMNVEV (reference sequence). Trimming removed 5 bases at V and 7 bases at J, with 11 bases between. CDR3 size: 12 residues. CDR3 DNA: TGTGCCAGCAGTGCGTCAGGGATTGAAGCTTTCTTT. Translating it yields CASSASGIEAFF.

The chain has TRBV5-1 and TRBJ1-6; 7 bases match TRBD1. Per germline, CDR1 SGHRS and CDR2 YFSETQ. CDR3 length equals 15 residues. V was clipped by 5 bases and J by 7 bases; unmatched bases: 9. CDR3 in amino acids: CASSRSGGRNSPLHF. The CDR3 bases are TGCGCCAGCAGTCGCTCAGGGGGTCGGAATTCACCCCTCCACTTT.

The CDR3 DNA sequence: TGTGCCAGCAGCCCAGGGACTACCCCTAGGTCAGATACGCAGTATTTT. Amino acid sequence: CASSPGTTPRSDTQYF. The chain carries TRBV7-8 and TRBJ2-3, with 7 nucleotides matching TRBD2. Germline V lookup: CDR1 SGHVS, CDR2 FQNEAQ. CDR3 length equals 16 residues. J gave up 4 bases and V 5 bases, and 12 bases lay outside the gene matches.

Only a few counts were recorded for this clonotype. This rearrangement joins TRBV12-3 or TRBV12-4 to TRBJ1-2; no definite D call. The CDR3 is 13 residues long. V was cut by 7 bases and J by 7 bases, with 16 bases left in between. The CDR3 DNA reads TGTGCCAGCACTCGAACATTCGACACTGGCTACACCTTC. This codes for CASTRTFDTGYTF.